This T cell receptor (beta chain) was profiled in a study of cytomegalovirus exposure and HLA in healthy donors. Study overall: The approximately 110 validation repertoires were reported in a later analysis to have been generated on the same platform as the roughly 700 first-cohort repertoires. Study-level findings and limits: Reported results showed that the classifier diagnosed cytomegalovirus status with high specificity and sensitivity. Subsequent analysis revealed that first-cohort TCR clusters tended to co-occur in the roughly 120 validation repertoires.

The ends were cut back, 6 bases at V and 6 bases at J, with 11 bases in the middle. Germline CDR1 reads SGHRS; CDR2 reads YFSETQ. This CDR3 contains 12 residues. The donors were members of the validation cohort, which comprised 120 subjects and was separate from the first cohort of 730 or so subjects. As for this clone: Its antigen is not identified.

Clones were sequenced by immunoSEQ multiplex PCR, and TCRdb holds only the in-frame ones, with some missing. The sample contains under 250,000 clones, more than 75% of which appear only once. The gene calls are TRBV5-1 and TRBJ2-3; tentative D call: TRBD2 (6 bases). The material sequenced was PBMCs. This receptor was taken from a man between 18 and 35 years old in good health and CMV-seronegative. The CDR3 DNA reads TGCGCCAGCAACGGGGGTTCTGATACGCAGTATTTT. Its translation: CASNGGSDTQYF. The full variable domain, with the rest looked up from reference TRBV5-1 and TRBJ2-3, is KAGVTQTPRYLIKTRGQQVTLSCSPISGHRSVSWYQQTPGQGLQFLFEYFSETQRNKGNFPGRFSGRQFSNSRSEMNVSTLELGDSALYLCASNGGSDTQYFGPGTRLTVL.